The 28 T cell receptor beta chains below were found in one sample sequenced in a study of cytomegalovirus exposure and HLA in healthy donors. PCR amplification relied on 60 Vbeta primers (plus 13 Jbeta primers). Here immunoSEQ multiplex PCR was the method, and the copy in TCRdb shows in-frame clones only, minus some. Counted here are approximately 250,000 clones, 70% to 90% occurring once; the ten biggest clones make up roughly 0.22%. The sequenced material came from PBMCs. These receptors originate from a girl aged 2-9 years in good health and CMV-seronegative.

The chain couples TRBV5-4 to TRBJ2-2, with 9 bases lining up with TRBD2. The CDR3 has 16 amino acids. The ends lost 0 bases at V and 6 bases at J; junction bases unmatched: 6. CDR1 and CDR2 from the germline V gene are SGHNT and YYREEE (reference sequence). The CDR3, as DNA: TGTGCCAGCAGCTTGGGAAGCGGGGGGCGGGCCGGGGAGCTGTTTTTT. It codes for CASSLGSGGRAGELFF.

The V and J genes are TRBV18 and TRBJ2-1; 16 nucleotides match TRBD2. The germline V gene has CDR1 KGHSH and CDR2 LQKENI. With 3 bases clipped from V and 9 bases from J, the junction kept 2 bases outside the gene matches. This CDR3 is 15 amino acids long. CDR3 region: CASSPGTSGGAEQFF. CDR3 sequence (DNA): TGTGCCAGCTCACCGGGGACTAGCGGGGGGGCTGAGCAGTTCTTC.

The V and J genes are TRBV10-2 and TRBJ2-7, with TRBD2 identical over 13 bases. Trimming at V came to 6 bases and at J to 2 bases, leaving 22 bases not matched to a gene. In germline, CDR1 is WSHSY, CDR2 SAAADI. The CDR3 covers 21 residues. The CDR3 sequence is CASSFAEKVLAGGSGPYEQYF. Here the CDR3 DNA reads TGCGCCAGCAGCTTCGCCGAAAAGGTACTAGCGGGAGGGTCTGGCCCCTACGAGCAGTACTTC.

The chain joins TRBV29-1 to TRBJ2-1, with 15 bases aligning to TRBD2. Germline V CDR1 and CDR2: SQVTM, ANQGSEA. V lost 4 bases and J lost 5; bases outside the gene matches: 12. CDR3 length: 18 residues. Here the CDR3 reads CSVALRTSGGALNNEQFF. In DNA, the CDR3 is TGCAGCGTTGCCCTCCGGACTAGCGGGGGGGCTTTGAACAATGAGCAGTTCTTC.

V and J are TRBV2 and TRBJ2-1; 9 nucleotides align to TRBD1. The germline V gene has CDR1 SNHLY and CDR2 FYNNEI. This CDR3 has 13 amino acids. J lost 5 bases, V lost 4 bases, and 0 bases had no gene match. In nucleotides, the CDR3 is TGTGCCAGCAGTGGACAGGGGGACAATGAGCAGTTCTTC. Encoded protein: CASSGQGDNEQFF.

This sequence joins TRBV19 and TRBJ2-1; 9 bases fit TRBD1. CDR3 length: 17 residues. Per germline, CDR1 LNHDA and CDR2 SQIVND (reference sequence). After removal of 4 bases from V and 7 bases from J, the junction contained 14 bases not matched to a gene. The CDR3 sequence: CASSKFQTGQGGNEQFF. The DNA of the CDR3 is TGTGCCAGTAGTAAATTCCAGACGGGACAGGGTGGGAATGAGCAGTTCTTC.

The chain employs TRBV6-6 and TRBJ2-1; 8 nucleotides align to TRBD2. This CDR3 has 14 amino acids. The germline V gene has CDR1 MNHNY and CDR2 SVGAGI (reference sequence). With V trimmed by 7 bases and J by 8 bases, 10 bases remained unmatched. CDR3 region: CASTLRTSSDEQFF. CDR3 in DNA: TGTGCCAGCACGTTACGGACTAGCTCCGATGAGCAGTTCTTC.

The V call is TRBV11-3, the J call TRBJ1-5; D may be TRBD1 (5 bases). The V and J ends lost 5 bases and 4 bases respectively, with 12 bases between them. This CDR3 region has 14 residues. CDR1 and CDR2 (germline): SGHNT, YENEEA. CDR3 region: CASSLRAGNQPQHF. The CDR3 region has the DNA TGTGCCAGCAGCCTCAGGGCTGGGAATCAGCCCCAGCATTTT.

The J gene is TRBJ2-6, the V gene TRBV5-1; 8 positions agree with TRBD1. Germline V gene data show CDR1 as SGHRS and CDR2 as YFSETQ. The CDR3 contains 17 residues. V lost 3 bases and J lost 7; bases outside the gene matches: 12. As DNA, the CDR3 is TGCGCCAGCAGCTGGGGACAGGCTAGTCTGTTAGCCAACGTCCTGACTTTC. Encoded protein: CASSWGQASLLANVLTF.

The V call is TRBV7-9, the J call TRBJ1-1, with 11 bases matching TRBD1. Losses at the gene ends were 5 bases for V and 4 bases for J; bases not matched to a gene: 9. Germline CDR1 SEHNR, CDR2 FQNEAQ (reference sequence). The length of the CDR3 is 16 residues. The CDR3 region is CASSRQDRGLATEAFF. CDR3 DNA: TGTGCCAGCAGCCGCCAGGACAGGGGGCTCGCCACTGAAGCTTTCTTT.

This chain uses TRBV5-5 with TRBJ2-2; 12 bases agree with TRBD2. The CDR3 consists of 18 residues. V trimming: 4 bases; J trimming: 3 bases; junction bases outside the gene matches: 10. Germline V lookup: CDR1 SGHKS, CDR2 YYEKEE (reference sequence). DNA for the CDR3: TGTGCCAGCAGCATTTCTAGCGGGGGGGCCGCGTACACCGGGGAGCTGTTTTTT. Translated, it gives CASSISSGGAAYTGELFF.

This clone was detected only a few times. This rearrangement joins TRBV7-6 to TRBJ2-1; D is perhaps TRBD1 (6 bases). The CDR3 is 17 amino acids. The germline gives CDR1 SGHVS, CDR2 FNYEAQ. V lost 5 bases to trimming and J lost 0 bases, with 17 bases between them. CDR3 in DNA: TGTGCCAGCAGCCACCCAGAGGGGGTTCGCTCCTACAATGAGCAGTTCTTC. Translated, it gives CASSHPEGVRSYNEQFF.

The chain uses TRBV13 and TRBJ2-3; a possible D gene is TRBD2 (6 bases). V shed 2 bases and J shed 0 bases, with 6 bases lying between them. Germline V CDR1 and CDR2: PRHDT, FYEKMQ (reference sequence). This CDR3 spans 14 amino acids. The CDR3 DNA reads as TGTGCCAGCAGCTTACGGGGGAGCACAGATACGCAGTATTTT. Translating it yields CASSLRGSTDTQYF.

The gene calls are TRBV9 and TRBJ2-2, with D possibly matching TRBD2 (5 bases). Germline-derived CDR1 and CDR2 are SGDLS and YYNGEE. Deletions cut 0 bases from V and 6 bases from J, with 9 bases between. The CDR3 consists of 14 residues. Here the CDR3 reads CASSVAGMAGELFF. DNA for the CDR3: TGTGCCAGCAGCGTAGCGGGAATGGCCGGGGAGCTGTTTTTT.

The chain recombines TRBV27 with TRBJ2-1, with a tentative D call TRBD1 (6 bases). Germline V gene lookup returns CDR1 MNHEY and CDR2 SMNVEV (reference sequence). CDR3 length: 15 amino acids. V was pared by 2 bases and J by 5 bases, with 13 bases between. CDR3 DNA: TGTGCCAGCAGTTTAGGCAGGGGCGTAAACAATGAGCAGTTCTTC. Encoded protein: CASSLGRGVNNEQFF.

The J gene is TRBJ2-1, the V gene TRBV5-1, with TRBD2 matching over 10 bases. Germline V gives CDR1 SGHRS, CDR2 YFSETQ. The CDR3 length is 20 residues. Trimming removed 2 bases from V and 5 bases from J; junction bases left unmatched: 19. The CDR3 DNA reads TGCGCCAGCAGCTTAAAAGGACTAGCGGCTTCCGGAAGTCTCCACAATGAGCAGTTCTTC. It specifies CASSLKGLAASGSLHNEQFF.

This clone was picked up one time. The V and J genes are TRBV4-1 and TRBJ2-1; TRBD2 agrees at 11 bases. With V trimmed by 4 bases and J by 2 bases, 4 bases remained unmatched. The CDR3 contains 16 residues. From germline, CDR1 is MGHRA and CDR2 YSYEKL. In nucleotides, the CDR3 is TGCGCCAGCAGCCCAAGTAGCGGGGGGGCCTACAATGAGCAGTTCTTC. It codes for CASSPSSGGAYNEQFF.

The chain combines TRBV28 with TRBJ1-2; no clear D gene. V was clipped by 6 bases and J by 7 bases, with 12 bases between them. The CDR3 is 12 amino acids. Germline CDR1 is MDHEN and CDR2 is SYDVKM. CDR3 sequence: CASSKGRGGYTF. The CDR3 region has the DNA TGTGCCAGCAGCAAAGGGAGAGGTGGCTACACCTTC.

The chain has TRBV7-2 and TRBJ2-7; D not resolved. Germline V gene data show CDR1 as SGHTA and CDR2 as FQGNSA. The germline V and J ends were trimmed by 4 bases and 3 bases, with 4 bases remaining between them. CDR3 length: 11 residues. The CDR3 reads CASSSLYEQYF. CDR3 DNA sequence: TGTGCCAGCAGCTCCCTCTACGAGCAGTACTTC.

The chain has TRBV2 and TRBJ2-5, with D possibly being TRBD1 (6 bases). CDR3 length: 12 amino acids. The germline V gene has CDR1 SNHLY and CDR2 FYNNEI. Trimming took 11 bases from V and 2 from J, leaving 12 bases between them. The CDR3 loop reads CAGRQEQETQYF. The CDR3 coding sequence is TGTGCCGGGAGACAGGAACAAGAGACCCAGTACTTC.

V is TRBV14 and J is TRBJ1-1; 7 bases line up with TRBD1. J gave up 4 bases and V 5 bases, and 4 bases lay outside the gene matches. CDR1 and CDR2 from the germline V gene are SGHDN and FVKESK. The length of the CDR3 is 13 residues. DNA for the CDR3: TGTGCCAGCAGCGTGACAGGGTTCACTGAAGCTTTCTTT. This translates into CASSVTGFTEAFF. Based on the CDR3 plus reference TRBV14 and TRBJ1-1, the full variable domain is EAGVTQFPSHSVIEKGQTVTLRCDPISGHDNLYWYRRVMGKEIKFLLHFVKESKQDESGMPNNRFLAERTGGTYSTLKVQPAELEDSGVYFCASSVTGFTEAFFGQGTRLTVV.

V usage is TRBV7-6 and J usage is TRBJ2-5; TRBD1 matches at 7 bases. The trim removed 4 bases at V and 5 bases at J, leaving 16 bases unmatched. This CDR3 region has 17 residues. Per germline, CDR1 SGHVS and CDR2 FNYEAQ. CDR3 region: CASSYDLEQGQGETQYF. CDR3 DNA sequence: TGTGCCAGCAGCTACGACTTGGAACAGGGGCAGGGGGAGACCCAGTACTTC.

The chain carries TRBV7-2 and TRBJ2-7; 7 nucleotides align to TRBD2. V shed 5 bases, J shed 6 bases, and the junction held 16 bases outside the gene matches. There are 16 residues in the CDR3. Germline V gene data show CDR1 as SGHTA and CDR2 as FQGNSA. The CDR3 sequence is CASSVGRVPGGGEQYF. The CDR3 region has the DNA TGTGCCAGCAGCGTGGGTCGGGTGCCGGGAGGCGGCGAGCAGTACTTC.

This CDR3 reads CAWSGRGRGYTF. CDR3 nucleotide sequence: TGTGCCTGGAGCGGCAGGGGGCGCGGCTACACCTTC. The gene calls are TRBV30 and TRBJ1-2, with TRBD1 matching 8 bases. The CDR3 length is 12 residues. Germline lookup yields CDR1 GTSNPN and CDR2 SVGIG (reference sequence). J was trimmed by 8 bases and V by 3 bases; bases with no gene match: 5.

The rearrangement joins TRBV9 to TRBJ1-4; 7 bases are shared with TRBD1. Losses at the gene ends were 2 bases for V and 8 bases for J; bases not matched to a gene: 6. The CDR3 runs 14 residues. Germline V gene sequence: CDR1 SGDLS, CDR2 YYNGEE. The CDR3 bases are TGTGCCAGCAGCGTCGATAGGGGGCACGAAAAACTGTTTTTT. Residues: CASSVDRGHEKLFF.

This clone was detected only a few times. The chain uses TRBV5-6 and TRBJ1-1; 7 bases are a match to TRBD1. CDR3 length equals 14 residues. The V gene's germline CDR1 is SGHDT and CDR2 YYEEEE. Trimming at V came to 0 bases and at J to 5 bases, leaving 4 bases not matched to a gene. The CDR3 spells CASSLDRGVTEAFF. CDR3 in DNA: TGTGCCAGCAGCTTGGACAGGGGCGTGACTGAAGCTTTCTTT.

The V and J genes are TRBV7-8 and TRBJ2-1; maybe TRBD2 (5 bases). The CDR3 has 14 residues. The V gene's germline CDR1 is SGHVS and CDR2 FQNEAQ. Deletions cut 1 base from V and 10 bases from J, with 14 bases between. The CDR3 loop reads CASSLGGSRGEQFF. CDR3 nucleotides: TGTGCCAGCAGCTTAGGAGGGAGTCGAGGGGAGCAGTTCTTC.

The sample holds a few counts of this clone. V is TRBV5-6 and J is TRBJ1-2; no clear D gene. The germline CDR1 and CDR2 sequences are SGHDT and YYEEEE. This CDR3 is 12 amino acids long. The V and J ends lost 2 bases and 4 bases respectively, with 6 bases between them. CDR3 bases: TGTGCCAGCAGCTTCGAGGTCTATGGCTACACCTTC. Protein product: CASSFEVYGYTF.